One sample yielded the 12 T cell receptor beta chains listed below, sequenced in a study of blood T cell repertoires in COVID-19. Sequencing used immunoSEQ multiplex PCR; TCRdb keeps in-frame clones, though not all of them. Of approximately 130,000 clones in the sample, more than 80% are singletons; the top ten hold more than 3.5%. The specimen was peripheral blood. These receptors were collected from a human donor in a cohort sampled during active COVID-19.

Written as DNA, the CDR3 is TGTGCCAGCACCTTCACTAGCGCCACCTACAATGAGCAGTTCTTC. Translated: CASTFTSATYNEQFF. This chain joins TRBV9 and TRBJ2-1, with 7 bases fitting TRBD2. The CDR3 covers 15 residues. Per germline, CDR1 SGDLS and CDR2 YYNGEE. With V trimmed by 6 bases and J by 2 bases, 8 bases remained unmatched.

CDR3 DNA sequence: TGTGCCAGCAGTACCGACAGGGAAGAGACCCAGTACTTC. Residues: CASSTDREETQYF. The J gene is TRBJ2-5, the V gene TRBV2, with TRBD1 identical over 7 bases. Germline CDR1 reads SNHLY; CDR2 reads FYNNEI. The trim removed 5 bases at V and 3 bases at J, leaving 3 bases unmatched. The CDR3 totals 13 residues.

V gene TRBV9 combines with J gene TRBJ2-3, with TRBD2 matching 10 bases. CDR3 length: 15 amino acids. V shed 4 bases and J 5 bases; nucleotides not matched to a gene: 7. Germline V gives CDR1 SGDLS, CDR2 YYNGEE. The CDR3 loop is CASSPLAGALDTQYF. The CDR3 nucleotides read TGTGCCAGCAGCCCGCTAGCGGGAGCATTAGATACGCAGTATTTT. The variable domain in full, with the rest retrieved from reference TRBV9 and TRBJ2-3, is DSGVTQTPKHLITATGQRVTLRCSPRSGDLSVYWYQQSLDQGLQFLIQYYNGEERAKGNILERFSAQQFPDLHSELNLSSLELGDSALYFCASSPLAGALDTQYFGPGTRLTVL.

The chain is built from TRBV6-6 and TRBJ2-7; D is undetermined. The germline gives CDR1 MNHNY, CDR2 SVGAGI (reference sequence). V was pared by 5 bases and J by 0 bases, with 20 bases between. The CDR3 consists of 17 residues. The CDR3 loop reads CASSQPPDLLRSYEQYF. The CDR3 bases are TGTGCCAGCAGTCAACCGCCCGATCTCCTACGCTCCTACGAGCAGTACTTC.

The chain uses TRBV9 and TRBJ1-4, with D tentatively TRBD1 (6 bases). V lost 0 bases, J lost 7 bases, and 10 bases lay in between. Germline V gene sequence: CDR1 SGDLS, CDR2 YYNGEE. The CDR3 is made up of 14 amino acids. This CDR3 is CASSVGTGFEKLFF. The CDR3 nucleotides read TGTGCCAGCAGCGTAGGCACAGGGTTTGAAAAACTGTTTTTT.

This clone has only one observation. In nucleotides, the CDR3 is TGCGCCAGCAGCCAAGACCTACTCGGTCGGGGATGGGATGAGCAGTTCTTC. Its translation: CASSQDLLGRGWDEQFF. The rearrangement uses TRBV4-1 and TRBJ2-1, with D tentatively TRBD2 (5 bases). V was cut by 0 bases and J by 8 bases, with 20 bases left in between. This CDR3 region has 17 residues. CDR1 and CDR2 (germline): MGHRA, YSYEKL.

This clone showed up many times. The chain links TRBV9 to TRBJ2-2; 9 bases are shared with TRBD2. With V trimmed by 3 bases and J by 3 bases, 9 bases remained unmatched. Germline assignment: CDR1 SGDLS and CDR2 YYNGEE. The CDR3 spans 17 residues. The CDR3 DNA reads as TGTGCCAGCAGCGGCCCAGTTCTAGCGGGATACACCGGGGAGCTGTTTTTT. This translates into CASSGPVLAGYTGELFF.

This chain links TRBV6-4 with TRBJ2-1, with 9 bases matching TRBD2. In germline, CDR1 is MRHNA, CDR2 SNTAGT. With 3 bases clipped from V and 0 bases from J, the junction kept 0 bases outside the gene matches. This CDR3 spans 15 amino acids. The CDR3 is CASSERGGSYNEQFF. The CDR3 nucleotides read TGTGCCAGCAGTGAGCGGGGGGGCTCCTACAATGAGCAGTTCTTC.

The V call is TRBV9, the J call TRBJ2-4; D is perhaps TRBD2 (5 bases). Germline V gene sequence: CDR1 SGDLS, CDR2 YYNGEE. CDR3 length: 15 residues. The V gene lost 3 bases and the J gene lost 1 base, with 11 bases spanning the gap. The CDR3 reads CASSARGTAKNIQYF. DNA of the CDR3: TGTGCCAGCAGCGCTCGGGGAACGGCCAAAAACATTCAGTACTTC.

The genes are TRBV10-3 and TRBJ2-1; D might be TRBD2 (6 bases). The CDR3 totals 14 residues. The germline V and J ends were trimmed by 6 bases and 7 bases, with 16 bases remaining between them. Per the germline V gene, CDR1 is ENHRY and CDR2 is SYGVKD. CDR3: CAISKSGTQNEQFF. The CDR3 DNA sequence: TGTGCCATCAGCAAATCCGGGACTCAAAATGAGCAGTTCTTC.

The chain couples TRBV5-6 to TRBJ2-4; TRBD1 aligns across 9 bases. This CDR3 comprises 16 residues. From germline, CDR1 is SGHDT and CDR2 YYEEEE. V was clipped by 5 bases and J by 3 bases; unmatched bases: 9. The CDR3 sequence is CASRPRGQGGKNIQYF. CDR3 nucleotides: TGTGCCAGCAGACCGAGGGGACAGGGAGGCAAAAACATTCAGTACTTC. Full variable domain (outside the CDR3, taken from reference TRBV5-6 and TRBJ2-4): DAGVTQSPTHLIKTRGQQVTLRCSPKSGHDTVSWYQQALGQGPQFIFQYYEEEERQRGNFPDRFSGHQFPNYSSELNVNALLLGDSALYLCASRPRGQGGKNIQYFGAGTRLSVL.

Of note for this clone: The junction shows a germline mismatch at one end, possibly a read error. J is TRBJ1-6 and V is TRBV7-7; 7 bases agree with TRBD1. CDR1 and CDR2 (germline): SSHAT, FNYEAQ (reference sequence). The CDR3 is 15 amino acids. DNA of the CDR3: TGTGCTAGCAGCCTTCGACAGGGTGTCAATTCACCCCTCCACTTT. Protein sequence: CASSLRQGVNSPLHF. Combining the CDR3 with reference TRBV7-7 and TRBJ1-6 gives the whole variable domain GAGVSQSPRYKVTKRGQDVTLRCDPISSHATLYWYQQALGQGPEFLTYFNYEAQPDKSGLPSDRFSAERPEGSISTLTIQRTEQRDSAMYRCASSLRQGVNSPLHFGNGTRLTVT.